Below, 30 T cell receptor beta chains from the same sample are listed, as sequenced in a study of OX40 agonist ivuxolimab in advanced cancers. Libraries were made using the immunoSEQ multiplex PCR assay. This immuneACCESS table, as held by TCRdb, lists in-frame sequences with V and J called but not all clones. Of the missing ones, under half trace to an unresolved V gene in checked studies; the others have no known cause. Within this sample are about 120,000 clones, with around 89% of them counted one time only. The leading ten clones occupy more than 0.45% of the sample. This material consisted of CD4+ or CD8+ T cells sorted from blood, taken in a trial of the OX40 agonist ivuxolimab. These receptors were obtained from an adult with an advanced solid tumor such as melanoma, head and neck, liver or kidney cancer.

This chain uses TRBV6-5 with TRBJ2-1; D might be TRBD2 (5 bases). Germline lookup yields CDR1 MNHEY and CDR2 SVGAGI. Trimming removed 2 bases from V and 0 bases from J, with 8 bases in between. The CDR3 is made up of 15 amino acids. The DNA for the CDR3 is TGTGCCAGCAGTTACGAGGGAATCTCCTACAATGAGCAGTTCTTC. Its translation is CASSYEGISYNEQFF.

The genes are TRBV11-3 and TRBJ2-7; TRBD1 is a possible D gene (5 bases). The CDR3 runs to 17 residues. Germline CDR1 and CDR2: SGHNT and YENEEA. The germline V and J ends were trimmed by 4 bases and 3 bases, with 22 bases remaining between them. The CDR3 sequence: CASSSCGAPGPYYEQYF. As DNA, the CDR3 is TGTGCCAGCAGCTCCTGTGGGGCCCCTGGGCCGTACTACGAGCAGTACTTC.

This CDR3 reads CASSLEGQASFTGELFF. The CDR3 nucleotides are TGCGCCAGCAGCTTGGAAGGACAGGCATCTTTCACCGGGGAGCTGTTTTTT. The rearrangement links TRBV5-1 to TRBJ2-2; TRBD1 matches at 7 bases. The CDR3 has 17 amino acids. Unmatched junction bases numbered 9, after V lost 0 bases and J lost 4 bases. Germline loops: CDR1 SGHRS, CDR2 YFSETQ.

The rearrangement uses TRBV7-2 and TRBJ2-7, with 8 positions matching TRBD2. The germline CDR1 and CDR2 sequences are SGHTA and FQGNSA. Trimming cost V 5 bases and J 0 bases; bases outside gene matches: 6. This CDR3 region has 15 residues. The CDR3 DNA sequence: TGTGCCAGCAGCAAAGCGGGGGTCCACTCCTACGAGCAGTACTTC. This encodes CASSKAGVHSYEQYF.

This clone showed up just once. The rearrangement links TRBV2 to TRBJ1-5; D gene ambiguous. The CDR3 sequence is 15 residues long. Deletions cut 3 bases from V and 0 bases from J, with 9 bases between. Germline V lookup: CDR1 SNHLY, CDR2 FYNNEI. The CDR3, as DNA: TGTGCCAGCAGTGAGCCAGTCTATAGCAATCAGCCCCAGCATTTT. This encodes CASSEPVYSNQPQHF.

The rearrangement joins TRBV4-3 to TRBJ1-2, with D possibly matching TRBD1 (5 bases). The V gene's germline CDR1 is LGHNA and CDR2 YSLEER. The CDR3 is 15 amino acids. Deletions cut 1 base from V and 3 bases from J, with 12 bases between. CDR3 nucleotide sequence: TGCGCCAGCAGCCAAGTCAAGGCAGGGCACTATGGCTACACCTTC. As protein: CASSQVKAGHYGYTF.

CDR3 nucleotides: TGTGCCAGCAGCGCACAGATAACGGGTCAGCCCCAGCATTTT. Translation gives CASSAQITGQPQHF. J is TRBJ1-5 and V is TRBV7-2, with D unclear. The CDR3 runs to 14 residues. The germline V gene encodes CDR1 SGHTA and CDR2 FQGNSA. Trimming left V 5 bases short and J 6 bases short, with 14 bases between.

The rearrangement uses TRBV29-1 and TRBJ1-2, with D perhaps matching TRBD1 (6 bases). The CDR3 consists of 13 residues. V was trimmed by 6 bases and J by 8 bases, leaving 19 bases between them. Germline CDR1 and CDR2: SQVTM and ANQGSEA. The CDR3 DNA sequence: TGCAGCGTGTGGACTCTGTGGGGGACAGGCTACACCTTC. Protein product: CSVWTLWGTGYTF.

The chain combines TRBV27 with TRBJ1-6, with D perhaps matching TRBD1 (6 bases). Trimming shortened V by 0 bases and J by 0 bases, and 12 bases separated the two germline ends. Germline lookup yields CDR1 MNHEY and CDR2 SMNVEV (reference sequence). The CDR3 has 18 residues. The DNA for the CDR3 is TGTGCCAGCAGTTTATCCGGCAGGGGAAGCTCCTATAATTCACCCCTCCACTTT. Translating gives CASSLSGRGSSYNSPLHF.

V is TRBV11-2 and J is TRBJ1-4; D is possibly TRBD1 (6 bases). V was pared by 3 bases and J by 9 bases, with 11 bases between. Germline lookup yields CDR1 SGHAT and CDR2 FQNNGV. The CDR3 is 13 amino acids. The CDR3 region is CASSFAGQQKLFF. CDR3 DNA sequence: TGTGCCAGCAGCTTCGCGGGACAACAAAAACTGTTTTTT.

CDR3 residues: CAWSVQVDTEAFF. The CDR3 coding sequence is TGTGCCTGGAGTGTACAAGTGGACACTGAAGCTTTCTTT. The V gene is TRBV30, the J gene TRBJ1-1; D unresolved. V lost 0 bases and J 3 bases, leaving 8 bases between the germline ends. This CDR3 is 13 amino acids long. Germline assignment: CDR1 GTSNPN and CDR2 SVGIG (reference sequence).

This clone appeared once. This sequence joins TRBV11-2 and TRBJ2-7; D might be TRBD1 or TRBD2, each matching 5 bases. CDR3 length: 11 residues. V was shortened by 4 bases and J by 7 bases, with 8 bases between the two germline ends. Germline V gene lookup returns CDR1 SGHAT and CDR2 FQNNGV. The CDR3 is CASSYGGEQYF. CDR3 bases: TGTGCCAGCAGCTATGGGGGTGAGCAGTACTTC.

V gene TRBV7-2 combines with J gene TRBJ1-2, with D perhaps TRBD1 (6 bases). V gave up 4 bases and J gave up 0 bases, with 12 bases separating them. Germline values: CDR1 SGHTA, CDR2 FQGNSA. The CDR3 has 15 amino acids. This CDR3 reads CASSSSGTPNYGYTF. The CDR3 nucleotides are TGTGCCAGCAGCTCCTCCGGGACACCTAACTATGGCTACACCTTC.

This clone was picked up one time. The rearrangement links TRBV11-2 to TRBJ2-3; D is possibly TRBD1 (6 bases). The CDR3 sequence is 16 residues long. Trimming cost V 1 base and J 1 base, with 12 bases left between them. Looked up from germline, CDR1 is SGHAT and CDR2 is FQNNGV. In DNA form, the CDR3 reads TGTGCCAGCAGCTTAGGGGTCGGACAGCGCACAGATACGCAGTATTTT. Its protein is CASSLGVGQRTDTQYF. The entire variable domain, with the rest obtained from reference TRBV11-2 and TRBJ2-3, is as follows: EAGVAQSPRYKIIEKRQSVAFWCNPISGHATLYWYQQILGQGPKLLIQFQNNGVVDDSQLPKDRFSAERLKGVDSTLKIQPAKLEDSAVYLCASSLGVGQRTDTQYFGPGTRLTVL.

The chain is built from TRBV7-2 and TRBJ1-1, with TRBD1 identical over 7 bases. Trimming cost V 4 bases and J 1 base; bases outside gene matches: 0. CDR1 is SGHTA, CDR2 FQGNSA, per germline. This CDR3 spans 13 amino acids. The CDR3, as DNA: TGTGCCAGCAGCTGGACAGGGAACACTGAAGCTTTCTTT. Protein product: CASSWTGNTEAFF.

CDR3 sequence (DNA): TGTGCCAGCAGCCCCCCGGCGGGCTACGAGCAGTACTTC. Protein sequence: CASSPPAGYEQYF. The chain is built from TRBV7-2 and TRBJ2-5; maybe TRBD2 (5 bases). The DNA end lines up better with TRBJ2-7; the J call may be wrong. The CDR3 loop spans 13 amino acids. Germline V CDR1 and CDR2: SGHTA, FQGNSA.

J is TRBJ1-1 and V is TRBV6-5; the D is unclear. This CDR3 has 15 amino acids. Trimming cost V 5 bases and J 0 bases, with 13 bases left between them. Germline values: CDR1 MNHEY, CDR2 SVGAGI. The CDR3 DNA follows: TGTGCCAGCAGTCCCCTCACTAGGGTGAACACTGAAGCTTTCTTT. Translated: CASSPLTRVNTEAFF.

The V gene is TRBV6-5, the J gene TRBJ2-3; 8 nucleotides align to TRBD1. V lost 10 bases, J lost 2 bases, and 11 bases stayed unmatched. Germline CDR1 and CDR2: MNHEY and SVGAGI. CDR3 size: 15 residues. The CDR3 DNA reads as TGTGCCACCTCTACGAACAGGGGGTTCACAGATACGCAGTATTTT. It translates to CATSTNRGFTDTQYF.

This rearrangement joins TRBV28 to TRBJ1-6, with a tentative D call TRBD1 (6 bases). This CDR3 comprises 15 residues. Trimming cost V 10 bases and J 6 bases, with 19 bases left between them. Germline V gene data show CDR1 as MDHEN and CDR2 as SYDVKM. The CDR3 loop reads CATSKGGRFNSPLHF. The CDR3 DNA is TGTGCCACATCGAAGGGGGGCCGATTTAATTCACCCCTCCACTTT.

The rearrangement joins TRBV5-5 to TRBJ1-1, with no clear D. This CDR3 contains 15 residues. Trimming cost V 4 bases and J 3 bases, with 16 bases left between them. Germline CDR1 SGHKS, CDR2 YYEKEE (reference sequence). The CDR3 DNA reads TGTGCCAGCAGCCAATACACATTTGCGGACACTGAAGCTTTCTTT. It is translated as CASSQYTFADTEAFF.

V usage is TRBV18 and J usage is TRBJ2-6; the match to TRBD1 covers 8 bases. V shed 0 bases and J 4 bases; nucleotides not matched to a gene: 5. The CDR3 runs 17 residues. CDR1 is KGHSH and CDR2 is LQKENI in the germline V gene. The CDR3 region is CASSPPQGAPGANVLTF. The CDR3 coding sequence is TGTGCCAGCTCACCACCCCAGGGGGCGCCGGGGGCCAACGTCCTGACTTTC.

V and J are TRBV2 and TRBJ2-2; perhaps TRBD1 as D (6 bases). Germline assignment: CDR1 SNHLY and CDR2 FYNNEI. V lost 6 bases to trimming and J lost 1 base, with 12 bases between them. CDR3 length equals 15 residues. CDR3 DNA: TGTGCCAGCAGGTACAGGGTAGGGAACACCGGGGAGCTGTTTTTT. It encodes CASRYRVGNTGELFF.

This chain joins TRBV28 and TRBJ1-5; 11 bases agree with TRBD1. CDR3 length equals 13 residues. Germline values: CDR1 MDHEN, CDR2 SYDVKM. V dropped 8 bases and J dropped 4; count of bases not matched to a gene: 1. The chain's CDR3 is CASGTGGNQPQHF. For the CDR3, the DNA is TGTGCCAGCGGGACAGGGGGGAATCAGCCCCAGCATTTT.

The chain uses TRBV27 and TRBJ2-3; unclear D gene. This CDR3 comprises 15 residues. Germline V gene lookup returns CDR1 MNHEY and CDR2 SMNVEV (reference sequence). V lost 7 bases, J lost 0 bases, and 14 bases lay in between. The CDR3 here is CASNQMGSSTDTQYF. The CDR3 nucleotides are TGTGCCAGCAACCAAATGGGATCTAGCACAGATACGCAGTATTTT.

The count of this clone is one. The V gene is TRBV7-2, the J gene TRBJ2-3, with 8 positions matching TRBD2. The CDR3 loop spans 16 amino acids. Per the germline V gene, CDR1 is SGHTA and CDR2 is FQGNSA. Losses at the gene ends were 5 bases for V and 2 bases for J; bases not matched to a gene: 9. CDR3 in DNA: TGTGCCAGCAGCCCGGGGTTAGCGGGACTCACAGATACGCAGTATTTT. Translated: CASSPGLAGLTDTQYF.

This rearrangement joins TRBV10-2 to TRBJ2-2, with a possible D match to TRBD1 (6 bases). This CDR3 comprises 17 residues. Between the trimmed V and J ends, which lost 7 bases and 0 bases, there was a span of 18 bases. Germline CDR1 reads WSHSY; CDR2 reads SAAADI. This CDR3 reads CASKKTGQIANTGELFF. The DNA of the CDR3 is TGCGCCAGCAAAAAGACCGGACAGATCGCGAACACCGGGGAGCTGTTTTTT.

This rearrangement joins TRBV12-5 to TRBJ2-1; possibly TRBD2 for D (5 bases). Trimming removed 5 bases at V and 4 bases at J, with 12 bases between. The germline gives CDR1 LGHNT, CDR2 FRNRAP. CDR3 length: 14 amino acids. The chain's CDR3 is CASGLDGGYNEQFF. CDR3 sequence (DNA): TGTGCTAGTGGTCTAGACGGAGGTTACAATGAGCAGTTCTTC.

The chain joins TRBV11-2 to TRBJ2-7; D ambiguous. Trimming shortened V by 2 bases and J by 9 bases, and 14 bases separated the two germline ends. This CDR3 contains 13 residues. Germline V gene sequence: CDR1 SGHAT, CDR2 FQNNGV. The CDR3 DNA reads as TGTGCCAGCAGCTTATTCCACCCGATGGGGCAGTACTTC. Translated, it gives CASSLFHPMGQYF.

The rearrangement joins TRBV18 to TRBJ1-1; D uncertain. The germline V and J ends were trimmed by 3 bases and 4 bases, with 9 bases remaining between them. The CDR3 runs to 13 residues. Germline loops: CDR1 KGHSH, CDR2 LQKENI. This CDR3 reads CASSPGESTEAFF. The CDR3 bases are TGTGCCAGCTCACCCGGGGAGAGCACTGAAGCTTTCTTT.

The count of this clone is one. CDR3 region: CASSLGQIGTEAFF. CDR3 sequence (DNA): TGTGCCAGCAGTTTGGGACAAATTGGCACTGAAGCTTTCTTT. The V and J genes are TRBV28 and TRBJ1-1, with a tentative D call TRBD1 (6 bases). The CDR3 length is 14 residues. V dropped 3 bases and J dropped 4 bases, with 12 bases sitting between them. Per germline, CDR1 MDHEN and CDR2 SYDVKM. The full variable domain, completed using reference TRBV28 and TRBJ1-1, is DVKVTQSSRYLVKRTGEKVFLECVQDMDHENMFWYRQDPGLGLRLIYFSYDVKMKEKGDIPEGYSVSREKKERFSLILESASTNQTSMYLCASSLGQIGTEAFFGQGTRLTVV.